These 2 T cell receptor beta chains were all obtained from the same sample, sequenced in a study of graft-versus-host responses after intestinal transplantation (dated by TCRdb to the early 2020s). The sample's time point label, in plain terms: cells obtained before transplantation from donor or recipient. Libraries were prepared through the immunoSEQ multiplex PCR assay. TCRdb took this table from immuneACCESS and kept in-frame rearrangements with V and J called. Such tables lack part of the clones; where checked against another copy, unresolved V genes explain under half of the gap, and the rest is unexplained. For this sample the table gives about 88,000 clones, of which roughly 90% were detected only once. In total, the top ten clones hold just under 0.35% of the sample. The antigens of these receptors remain unknown. The specimen comprised unstimulated CD4+ T cells sorted from spleen or lymph node cells, sampled before transplant. These receptors all stem from a human donor who was the organ donor for an intestinal transplant.

The rearrangement links TRBV6-1 to TRBJ1-4; D is undetermined. The CDR3 contains 11 residues. V lost 3 bases and J 8 bases, leaving 4 bases between the germline ends. In germline, CDR1 is MNHNS, CDR2 SASEGT. The CDR3 nucleotides read TGTGCCAGCAGTGAGGCAGAAAAACTGTTTTTT. Protein: CASSEAEKLFF.

The chain carries TRBV30 and TRBJ2-3; D remains ambiguous. Deletions cut 0 bases from V and 2 bases from J, with 6 bases between. CDR3 length equals 13 residues. CDR1 is GTSNPN, CDR2 SVGIG, per germline (reference sequence). CDR3 sequence reads: CAWSVRFTDTQYF. The CDR3, as DNA: TGTGCCTGGAGTGTACGGTTCACAGATACGCAGTATTTT.